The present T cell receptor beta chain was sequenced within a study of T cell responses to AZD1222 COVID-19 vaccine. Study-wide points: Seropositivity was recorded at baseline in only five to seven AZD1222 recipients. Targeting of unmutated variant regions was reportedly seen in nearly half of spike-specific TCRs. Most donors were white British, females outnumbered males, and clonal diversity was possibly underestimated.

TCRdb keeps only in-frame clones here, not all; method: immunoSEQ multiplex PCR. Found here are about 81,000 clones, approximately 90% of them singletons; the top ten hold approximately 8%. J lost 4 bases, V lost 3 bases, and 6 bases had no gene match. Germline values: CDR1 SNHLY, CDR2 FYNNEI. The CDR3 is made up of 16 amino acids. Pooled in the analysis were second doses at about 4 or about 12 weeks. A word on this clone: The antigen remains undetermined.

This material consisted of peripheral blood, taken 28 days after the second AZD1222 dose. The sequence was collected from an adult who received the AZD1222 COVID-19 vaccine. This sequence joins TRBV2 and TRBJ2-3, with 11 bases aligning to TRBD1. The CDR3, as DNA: TGTGCCAGCAGTGAGATGGGGACAGGGGGAGCAGATACGCAGTATTTT. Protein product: CASSEMGTGGADTQYF. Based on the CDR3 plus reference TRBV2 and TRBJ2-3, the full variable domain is EPEVTQTPSHQVTQMGQEVILRCVPISNHLYFYWYRQILGQKVEFLVSFYNNEISEKSEIFDDQFSVERPDGSNFTLKIRSTKLEDSAMYFCASSEMGTGGADTQYFGPGTRLTVL.